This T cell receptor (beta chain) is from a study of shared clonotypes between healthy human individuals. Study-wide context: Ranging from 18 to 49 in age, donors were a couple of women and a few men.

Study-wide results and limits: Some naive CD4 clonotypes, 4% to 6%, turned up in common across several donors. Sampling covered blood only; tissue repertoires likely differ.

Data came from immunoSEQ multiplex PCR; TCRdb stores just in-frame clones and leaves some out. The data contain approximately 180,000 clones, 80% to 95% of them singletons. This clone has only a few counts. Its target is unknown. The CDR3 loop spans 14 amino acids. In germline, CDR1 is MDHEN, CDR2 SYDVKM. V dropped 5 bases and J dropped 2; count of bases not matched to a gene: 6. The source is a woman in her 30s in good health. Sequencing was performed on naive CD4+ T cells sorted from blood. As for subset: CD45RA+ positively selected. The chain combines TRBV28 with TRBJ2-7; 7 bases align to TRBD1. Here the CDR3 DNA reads TGTGCCAGCAGTCTACCGGGACAGACCTACGAGCAGTACTTC. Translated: CASSLPGQTYEQYF.